This passage covers 16 T cell receptor beta chains from one sample sequenced in a study of T-cell memory formation after mild COVID-19. MiXCR, applied by TCRdb to the 5' RACE reads, yields one record per CDR3 protein. The table includes 470,000 or so distinct CDR3 sequences, roughly 20% detected once. Sequenced: PBMCs or a T cell subset sorted from them (not recorded which). The origin of the receptors is an adult woman who had mild COVID-19 (a few samples of this study predate the infection). Cell type and time point are not known.

The J gene is TRBJ2-7, the V gene TRBV12-3 or TRBV12-4; 11 nucleotides align to TRBD2. V trimming: 3 bases; J trimming: 1 base; junction bases outside the gene matches: 8. The CDR3 totals 17 residues. The CDR3 is CASSLAGTSGLSYEQYF. CDR3 coding DNA: TGTGCCAGCAGTTTGGCGGGGACTAGCGGATTATCCTACGAGCAGTACTTC.

This chain connects TRBV29-1 to TRBJ2-1; tentatively, D is TRBD1 or TRBD2 (5 bases each). V was trimmed by 7 bases and J by 4 bases, leaving 11 bases between them. Germline CDR1 SQVTM, CDR2 ANQGSEA. This CDR3 is built from 12 residues. CDR3 nucleotide sequence: TGCAGCGCCGGGGACCCATACAATGAGCAGTTCTTC. Translating gives CSAGDPYNEQFF.

This clonotype occurred many times. The CDR3 sequence is CASSLERGNSGANVLTF. The CDR3 DNA is TGTGCCAGCAGCTTGGAACGTGGGAACTCCGGGGCCAACGTCCTGACTTTC. The genes are TRBV5-4 and TRBJ2-6, with D uncertain. Germline V gives CDR1 SGHNT, CDR2 YYREEE (reference sequence). The CDR3 consists of 17 residues. V was trimmed by 0 bases and J by 4 bases, leaving 14 bases between them. The full variable domain, completed using reference TRBV5-4 and TRBJ2-6, is ETGVTQSPTHLIKTRGQQVTLRCSSQSGHNTVSWYQQALGQGPQFIFQYYREEENGRGNFPPRFSGLQFPNYSSELNVNALELDDSALYLCASSLERGNSGANVLTFGAGSRLTVL.

The chain recombines TRBV7-9 with TRBJ1-1; maybe TRBD1 (5 bases). V was trimmed by 3 bases and J by 11 bases, leaving 13 bases between them. This CDR3 spans 12 amino acids. Germline V gene data show CDR1 as SEHNR and CDR2 as FQNEAQ (reference sequence). The CDR3 region is CASSFSGPEAFF. DNA of the CDR3: TGTGCCAGCAGCTTTTCAGGGCCGGAGGCTTTCTTT. Filled out from reference TRBV7-9 and TRBJ1-1, the complete variable domain reads DTGVSQNPRHKITKRGQNVTFRCDPISEHNRLYWYRQTLGQGPEFLTYFQNEAQLEKSRLLSDRFSAERPKGSFSTLEIQRTEQGDSAMYLCASSFSGPEAFFGQGTRLTVV.

The V call is TRBV9, the J call TRBJ1-2; D is unresolved. CDR1 SGDLS and CDR2 YYNGEE come from the germline V gene. V was cut by 0 bases and J by 4 bases, with 10 bases left in between. The CDR3 loop spans 14 amino acids. The CDR3 protein is CASSVDAAFYGYTF. CDR3 nucleotides: TGTGCCAGCAGCGTAGACGCAGCCTTCTATGGCTACACCTTC.

This clonotype came up a few times. The CDR3: CASSQDAGLAGATQYF. The CDR3 DNA reads TGCGCCAGCAGCCAAGATGCCGGACTAGCGGGAGCGACCCAGTACTTC. The chain uses TRBV4-3 and TRBJ2-5, with TRBD2 matching over 13 bases. The CDR3 runs to 16 residues. Germline loops: CDR1 LGHNA, CDR2 YSLEER. The V segment lost 0 bases and the J segment 7 bases; nucleotides outside the gene matches: 5.

This clonotype was seen repeatedly, ten times or more. The V gene is TRBV5-1, the J gene TRBJ2-3; the D is unclear. This CDR3 spans 14 amino acids. Looked up from germline, CDR1 is SGHRS and CDR2 is YFSETQ. Deletions cut 4 bases from V and 4 bases from J, with 13 bases between. Here the CDR3 DNA reads TGCGCCAGCAGCGTTATTAGGGCGGCAGATACGCAGTATTTT. This translates into CASSVIRAADTQYF. The full variable domain, in which reference TRBV5-1 and TRBJ2-3 provide the parts outside the CDR3, is KAGVTQTPRYLIKTRGQQVTLSCSPISGHRSVSWYQQTPGQGLQFLFEYFSETQRNKGNFPGRFSGRQFSNSRSEMNVSTLELGDSALYLCASSVIRAADTQYFGPGTRLTVL.

The rearrangement links TRBV4-2 to TRBJ2-3; no clear D. Germline assignment: CDR1 LGHNA and CDR2 YNFKEQ. V lost 7 bases and J lost 6, with 14 bases in between. There are 13 residues in the CDR3. CDR3 DNA sequence: TGTGCCAGCACCTCTCTCGAAGGGGATACGCAGTATTTT. As protein: CASTSLEGDTQYF.

This clonotype occurred a few times. This chain uses TRBV20-1 with TRBJ1-6; D is unclear. Germline V gives CDR1 DFQATT, CDR2 SNEGSKA (reference sequence). The CDR3 is 14 residues long. V lost 1 base and J lost 8, with 12 bases in between. In DNA form, the CDR3 reads TGCAGTGCTAGAGTCCGGGATTCCCATTCACCCCTCCACTTT. This translates into CSARVRDSHSPLHF.

This clonotype was counted ten times or more. The rearrangement uses TRBV29-1 and TRBJ1-1; the match to TRBD1 covers 7 bases. The junction had 8 bases not matched to a gene; V was cut back by 7 bases and J by 6 bases. The CDR3 covers 12 residues. The germline CDR1 and CDR2 sequences are SQVTM and ANQGSEA. CDR3 in amino acids: CSASRGRAEAFF. In nucleotides, the CDR3 is TGCAGCGCCTCCAGGGGGAGGGCTGAAGCTTTCTTT.

This clonotype showed up many times. J is TRBJ2-5 and V is TRBV7-9; 7 nucleotides agree with TRBD2. Germline values: CDR1 SEHNR, CDR2 FQNEAQ (reference sequence). V trimming: 3 bases; J trimming: 5 bases; junction bases outside the gene matches: 9. The CDR3 spans 15 residues. The CDR3 region is CASSLDSGRGETQYF. DNA of the CDR3: TGTGCCAGCAGCTTGGATAGCGGGCGCGGGGAGACCCAGTACTTC.

The chain links TRBV7-9 to TRBJ2-2, with D uncertain. The CDR3 spans 14 residues. Per the germline V gene, CDR1 is SEHNR and CDR2 is FQNEAQ (reference sequence). V lost 3 bases to trimming and J lost 3 bases, with 8 bases between them. The CDR3, as DNA: TGTGCCAGCAGCTTGCCGGCACACACCGGGGAGCTGTTTTTT. Protein sequence: CASSLPAHTGELFF.

This clonotype turned up a few times. The chain combines TRBV5-1 with TRBJ2-1; no firm D call. This CDR3 contains 14 residues. Germline CDR1 SGHRS, CDR2 YFSETQ. The germline V and J ends were trimmed by 5 bases and 2 bases, with 11 bases remaining between them. The CDR3 coding sequence is TGCGCCAGCAGTTACCGGCCCCCCTACAATGAGCAGTTCTTC. Protein: CASSYRPPYNEQFF.

A few counts support this clonotype. V and J are TRBV6-2 or TRBV6-3 and TRBJ1-5, with D maybe TRBD1 (5 bases). CDR3 length: 17 amino acids. The germline gives CDR1 MNHEY, CDR2 SVGEGT. V gave up 0 bases and J gave up 5 bases, with 17 bases separating them. The CDR3: CASSYSRGPGPDQPQHF. The DNA of the CDR3 is TGTGCCAGCAGTTACTCAAGGGGACCGGGTCCGGATCAGCCCCAGCATTTT.

The chain couples TRBV11-2 to TRBJ1-2; D is possibly TRBD1 (6 bases). Per germline, CDR1 SGHAT and CDR2 FQNNGV. The CDR3 totals 15 residues. Trimming took 3 bases from V and 8 from J, leaving 19 bases between them. The CDR3 region has the DNA TGTGCCAGCAGCTTGGGACAACCGGGCCCCTGGGGCTACACCTTC. It specifies CASSLGQPGPWGYTF.

About this clonotype itself: Given a much more abundant clone one base away, this may be a read error. The CDR3 nucleotides are TGTGCCAGCAGCCCGATGTCGGCAGCCTACGAGAAGTACTTC. Protein sequence: CASSPMSAAYEKYF. The J gene is TRBJ2-7, the V gene TRBV7-9; no firm D call. CDR1 and CDR2 from the germline V gene are SEHNR and FQNEAQ (reference sequence). The CDR3 is 14 amino acids.